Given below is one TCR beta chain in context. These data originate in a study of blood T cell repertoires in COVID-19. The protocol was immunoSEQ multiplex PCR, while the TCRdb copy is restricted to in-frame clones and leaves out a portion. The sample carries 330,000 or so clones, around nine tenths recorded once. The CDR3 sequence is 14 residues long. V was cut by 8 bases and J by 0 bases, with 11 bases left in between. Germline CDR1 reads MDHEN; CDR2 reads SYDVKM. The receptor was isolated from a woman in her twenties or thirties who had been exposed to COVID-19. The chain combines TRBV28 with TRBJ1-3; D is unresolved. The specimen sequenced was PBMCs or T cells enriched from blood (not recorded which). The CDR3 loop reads CASSHGGSGNTIYF. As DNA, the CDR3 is TGTGCCAGCTCCCACGGTGGCTCTGGAAACACCATATATTTT.